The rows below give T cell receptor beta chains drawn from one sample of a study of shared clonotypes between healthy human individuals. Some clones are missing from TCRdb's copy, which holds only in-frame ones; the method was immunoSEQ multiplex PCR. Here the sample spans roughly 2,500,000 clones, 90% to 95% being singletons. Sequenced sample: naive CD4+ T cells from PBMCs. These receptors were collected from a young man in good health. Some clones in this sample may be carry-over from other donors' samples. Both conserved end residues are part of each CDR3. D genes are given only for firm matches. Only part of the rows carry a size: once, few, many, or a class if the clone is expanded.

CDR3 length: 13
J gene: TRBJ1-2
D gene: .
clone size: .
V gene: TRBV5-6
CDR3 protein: CASSLPGNYGYTF
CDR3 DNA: TGTGCCAGCAGCTTGCCAGGGAACTATGGCTACACCTTC

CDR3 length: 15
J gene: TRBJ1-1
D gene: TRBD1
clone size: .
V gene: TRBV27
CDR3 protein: CASSFDREGNTEAFF
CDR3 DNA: TGTGCCAGCAGTTTTGACAGGGAAGGGAACACTGAAGCTTTCTTT

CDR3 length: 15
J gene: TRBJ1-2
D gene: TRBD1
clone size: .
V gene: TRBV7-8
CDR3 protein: CASSSGQGSNYGYTF
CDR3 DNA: TGTGCCAGCAGCTCCGGACAGGGGAGCAACTATGGCTACACCTTC

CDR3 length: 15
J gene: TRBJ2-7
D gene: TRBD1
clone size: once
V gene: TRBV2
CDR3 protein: CASRGVRDRAYEQYF
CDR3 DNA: TGTGCCAGCAGGGGCGTCCGGGACAGAGCCTACGAGCAGTACTTC

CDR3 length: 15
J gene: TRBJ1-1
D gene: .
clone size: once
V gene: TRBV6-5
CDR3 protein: CASSYSARGSTEAFF
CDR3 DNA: TGTGCCAGCAGTTACTCGGCCAGGGGTAGCACTGAAGCTTTCTTT

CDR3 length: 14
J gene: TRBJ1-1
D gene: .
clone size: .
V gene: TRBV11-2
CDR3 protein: CASSSLASRLEAFF
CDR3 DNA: TGTGCCAGCAGCTCACTAGCGAGCCGGCTTGAAGCTTTCTTT

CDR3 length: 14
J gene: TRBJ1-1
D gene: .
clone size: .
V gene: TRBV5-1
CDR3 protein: CASSFDRPNTEAFF
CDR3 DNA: TGCGCCAGCAGCTTTGACAGACCGAACACTGAAGCTTTCTTT

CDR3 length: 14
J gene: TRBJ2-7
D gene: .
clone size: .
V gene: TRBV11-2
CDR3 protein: CASSHASHGYEQYF
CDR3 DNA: TGTGCCAGCAGCCACGCTAGTCATGGCTACGAGCAGTACTTC

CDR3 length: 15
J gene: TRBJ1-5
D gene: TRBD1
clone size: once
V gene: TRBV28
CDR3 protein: CASSYRQGYQQPQHF
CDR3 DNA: TGTGCCAGCAGTTACCGACAGGGGTACCAACAGCCCCAGCATTTT

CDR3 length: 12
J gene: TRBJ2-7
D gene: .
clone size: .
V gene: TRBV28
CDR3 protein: CASSLSGYEQYF
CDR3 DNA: TGTGCCAGCAGTTTGTCAGGCTACGAGCAGTACTTC

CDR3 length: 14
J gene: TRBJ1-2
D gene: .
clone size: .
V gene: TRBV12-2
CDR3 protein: CASRARARGYGYTF
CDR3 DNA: TGTGCAAGTCGGGCCCGGGCCAGGGGTTATGGCTACACCTTC

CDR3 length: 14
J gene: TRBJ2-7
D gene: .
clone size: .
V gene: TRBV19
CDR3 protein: CASSSRVATHEQYF
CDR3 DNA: TGTGCCAGTAGTTCCCGGGTAGCGACGCACGAGCAGTACTTC

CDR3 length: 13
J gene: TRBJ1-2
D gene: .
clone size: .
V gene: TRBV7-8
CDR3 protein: CASSLASSYGYTF
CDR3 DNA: TGTGCCAGCAGCTTAGCTTCTAGCTATGGCTACACCTTC